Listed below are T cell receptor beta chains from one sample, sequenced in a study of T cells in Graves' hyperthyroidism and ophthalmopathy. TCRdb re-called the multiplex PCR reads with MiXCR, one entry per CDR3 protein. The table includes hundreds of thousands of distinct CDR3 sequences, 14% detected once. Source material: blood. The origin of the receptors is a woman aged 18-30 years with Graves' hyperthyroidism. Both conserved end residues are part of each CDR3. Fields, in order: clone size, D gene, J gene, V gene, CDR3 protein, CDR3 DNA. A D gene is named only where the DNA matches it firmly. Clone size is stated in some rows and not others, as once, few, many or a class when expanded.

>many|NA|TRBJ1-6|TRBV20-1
CSARDWGENNSPLHF
TGCAGTGCTAGAGATTGGGGGGAAAATAATTCACCCCTCCACTTT
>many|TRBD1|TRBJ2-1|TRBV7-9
CASSPWGQGFNEQFF
TGTGCCAGCAGCCCCTGGGGACAGGGGTTCAATGAGCAGTTCTTC
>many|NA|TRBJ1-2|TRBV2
CASSLLNYGYTF
TGTGCCAGCAGCCTCCTGAATTATGGCTACACCTTC
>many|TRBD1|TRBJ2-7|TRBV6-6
CASSYKGQGVHEQYF
TGTGCCAGCAGTTACAAGGGACAGGGGGTACACGAGCAGTACTTC
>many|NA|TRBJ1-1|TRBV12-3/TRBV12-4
CASSPLQAYTEAFF
TGTGCCAGCAGTCCTCTTCAGGCCTACACTGAAGCTTTCTTT
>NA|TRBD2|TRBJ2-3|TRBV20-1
CSASTSGTFTDTQYF
TGCAGTGCTTCGACTAGCGGGACTTTCACAGATACGCAGTATTTT
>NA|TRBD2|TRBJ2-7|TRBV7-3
CASSLREGGEQYF
TGTGCCAGCAGCCTCCGGGAGGGAGGGGAGCAGTACTTC
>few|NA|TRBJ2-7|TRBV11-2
CASSLDLGSGSYEQYF
TGTGCCAGCAGCTTAGATCTCGGTAGCGGCTCCTACGAGCAGTACTTC
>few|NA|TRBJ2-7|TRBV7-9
CASSLGFREQYF
TGTGCCAGCAGCTTAGGCTTCCGCGAGCAGTACTTC
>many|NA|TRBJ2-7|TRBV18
CASSPSRDEQYF
TGTGCCAGCTCACCTTCTAGGGACGAGCAGTACTTC
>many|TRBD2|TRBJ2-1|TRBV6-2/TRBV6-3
CASSLSPLSGSSYNEQFF
TGTGCCAGCAGTCTATCGCCCCTGAGCGGGAGCTCCTACAATGAGCAGTTCTTC
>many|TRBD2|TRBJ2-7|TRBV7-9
CASSLVREKSYEQYF
TGTGCCAGCAGCTTAGTGCGGGAGAAGTCCTACGAGCAGTACTTC
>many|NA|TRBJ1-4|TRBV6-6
CASSYGPGTEKLFF
TGTGCCAGCAGTTACGGACCCGGAACTGAAAAACTGTTTTTT
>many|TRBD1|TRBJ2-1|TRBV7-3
CASSLNRDRANEQFF
TGTGCCAGCAGCTTAAACCGGGACAGGGCCAATGAGCAGTTCTTC
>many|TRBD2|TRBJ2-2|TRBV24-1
CATSDWTSGSVTGELFF
TGTGCCACCAGTGATTGGACTAGCGGGAGCGTCACCGGGGAGCTGTTTTTT
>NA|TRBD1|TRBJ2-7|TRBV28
CASRQPGQGANEQYF
TGTGCCAGCAGACAACCGGGGCAGGGGGCGAACGAGCAGTACTTC
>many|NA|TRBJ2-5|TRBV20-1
CSARIRLSGQETQYF
TGCAGTGCTAGAATTCGACTTTCAGGGCAAGAGACCCAGTACTTC
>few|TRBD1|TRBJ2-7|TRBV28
CASSLGGTGGWEQYF
TGTGCCAGCAGTTTAGGCGGGACAGGGGGCTGGGAGCAGTACTTC
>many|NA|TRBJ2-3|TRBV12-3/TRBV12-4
CASSFSGDTQYF
TGTGCCAGCAGTTTCTCCGGGGATACGCAGTATTTT
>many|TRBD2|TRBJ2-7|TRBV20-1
CSARRGETYEQYF
TGCAGTGCTAGGCGGGGGGAAACCTACGAGCAGTACTTC
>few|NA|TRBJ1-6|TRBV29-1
CSAKGGVNEDSPLHF
TGCAGCGCAAAGGGCGGCGTGAATGAAGATTCACCCCTCCACTTT
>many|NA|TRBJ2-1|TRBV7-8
CASSSRSGPQFF
TGTGCCAGCAGCTCTAGATCCGGGCCACAGTTCTTC
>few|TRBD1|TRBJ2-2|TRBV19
CASSLGQGDTGELFF
TGTGCCAGTAGTCTGGGACAGGGGGACACCGGGGAGCTGTTTTTT
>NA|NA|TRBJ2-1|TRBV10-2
CASSVTRGHEQFF
TGCGCCAGCAGTGTGACTAGGGGCCATGAGCAGTTCTTC
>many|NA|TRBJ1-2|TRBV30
CAWRFDLVGEKNYGYTF
TGTGCCTGGAGGTTCGACCTCGTGGGGGAAAAGAACTATGGCTACACCTTC
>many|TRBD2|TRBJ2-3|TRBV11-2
CASSSIVGTSGSTDTQYF
TGTGCCAGCAGCTCAATCGTCGGGACTAGCGGGAGCACAGATACGCAGTATTTT
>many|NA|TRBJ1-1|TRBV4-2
CASSQDRTEAFF
TGTGCCAGCAGCCAAGATCGGACTGAAGCTTTCTTT
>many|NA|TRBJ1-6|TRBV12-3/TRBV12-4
CASSSPGYDSPLHF
TGTGCCAGCAGTTCCCCAGGGTACGATTCACCCCTCCACTTT
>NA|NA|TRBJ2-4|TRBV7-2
CASSPRDFLNIQYF
TGTGCCAGCAGCCCCCGGGACTTCCTAAACATTCAGTACTTC
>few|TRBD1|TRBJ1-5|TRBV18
CASSEDRVANQPQHF
TGTGCCAGCTCAGAGGACAGGGTGGCCAATCAGCCCCAGCATTTT
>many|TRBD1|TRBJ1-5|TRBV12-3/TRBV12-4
CASSLAKTGISNQPQHF
TGTGCCAGCAGTTTAGCGAAGACAGGGATAAGCAATCAGCCCCAGCATTTT
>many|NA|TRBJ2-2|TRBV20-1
CSARPRGVGNGELFF
TGCAGTGCTAGGCCTCGGGGTGTAGGGAACGGGGAGCTGTTTTTT
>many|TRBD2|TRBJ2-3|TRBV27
CASSSGGRHTDTQYF
TGTGCCAGCAGTTCTGGCGGGAGGCACACAGATACGCAGTATTTT
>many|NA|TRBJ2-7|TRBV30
CAWRGKQGYEQYF
TGTGCCTGGAGGGGTAAACAGGGCTACGAGCAGTACTTC
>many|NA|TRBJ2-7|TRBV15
CATSRGVSAASLTTYEQYF
TGTGCCACCAGCAGAGGGGTTTCTGCTGCCAGCCTCACGACCTACGAGCAGTACTTC
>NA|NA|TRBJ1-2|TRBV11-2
CASSLESPRLSYGYTF
TGTGCCAGCAGCTTAGAAAGCCCCAGACTCTCCTATGGCTACACCTTC
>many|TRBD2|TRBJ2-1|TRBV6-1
CASGGLVASSYNEQFF
TGTGCCAGCGGGGGACTAGTTGCAAGCTCCTACAATGAGCAGTTCTTC
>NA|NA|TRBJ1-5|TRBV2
CASRRQASNQPQHF
TGTGCCAGCAGGAGACAGGCAAGCAATCAGCCCCAGCATTTT
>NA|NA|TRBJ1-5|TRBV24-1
CATSEGGIGNQPQHF
TGTGCCACCAGTGAAGGGGGGATCGGAAATCAGCCCCAGCATTTT
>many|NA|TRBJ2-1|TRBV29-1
CSVEDWAAPDEQFF
TGCAGCGTTGAAGACTGGGCGGCTCCCGATGAGCAGTTCTTC
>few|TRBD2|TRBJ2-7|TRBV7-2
CASSLDGGRPFLYEQYF
TGTGCCAGCAGCTTAGATGGCGGGAGGCCCTTTTTATACGAGCAGTACTTC
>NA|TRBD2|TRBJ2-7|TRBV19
CVSSIDFPSGRIDEQYF
TGTGTCAGTAGTATAGATTTTCCTAGCGGGAGGATAGACGAGCAGTACTTC
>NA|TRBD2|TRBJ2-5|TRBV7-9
CASSLIGAGTQETQYF
TGTGCCAGCAGCTTAATCGGAGCGGGAACTCAAGAGACCCAGTACTTC
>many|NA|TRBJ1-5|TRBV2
CAFRDGAHQPQHF
TGTGCCTTTCGGGACGGCGCGCATCAGCCCCAGCATTTT
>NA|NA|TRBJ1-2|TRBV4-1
CASSRGQGPDGYTF
TGCGCCAGCAGCCGGGGCCAGGGCCCAGATGGCTACACCTTC
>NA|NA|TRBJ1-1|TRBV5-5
CASSLGRFPSDTEAFF
TGTGCCAGCAGCTTGGGGAGGTTTCCGAGTGACACTGAAGCTTTCTTT
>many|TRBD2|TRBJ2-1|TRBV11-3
CASSPYGPETSGRNEQFF
TGTGCCAGCAGCCCTTACGGACCCGAGACTAGCGGTAGGAATGAGCAGTTCTTC